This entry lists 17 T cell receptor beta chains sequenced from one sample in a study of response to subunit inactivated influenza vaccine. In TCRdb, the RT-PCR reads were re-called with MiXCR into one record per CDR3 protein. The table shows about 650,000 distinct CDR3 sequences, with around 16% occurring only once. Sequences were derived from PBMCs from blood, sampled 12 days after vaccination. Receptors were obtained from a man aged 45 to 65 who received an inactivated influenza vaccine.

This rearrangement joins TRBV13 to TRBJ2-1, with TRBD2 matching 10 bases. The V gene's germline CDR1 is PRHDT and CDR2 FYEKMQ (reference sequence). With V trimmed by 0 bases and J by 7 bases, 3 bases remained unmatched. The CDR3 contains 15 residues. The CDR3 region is CASSLGSGRGNEQFF. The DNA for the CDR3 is TGTGCCAGCAGCTTAGGCAGCGGGAGGGGGAATGAGCAGTTCTTC. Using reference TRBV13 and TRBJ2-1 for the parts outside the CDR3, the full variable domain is AAGVIQSPRHLIKEKRETATLKCYPIPRHDTVYWYQQGPGQDPQFLISFYEKMQSDKGSIPDRFSAQQFSDYHSELNMSSLELGDSALYFCASSLGSGRGNEQFFGPGTRLTVL.

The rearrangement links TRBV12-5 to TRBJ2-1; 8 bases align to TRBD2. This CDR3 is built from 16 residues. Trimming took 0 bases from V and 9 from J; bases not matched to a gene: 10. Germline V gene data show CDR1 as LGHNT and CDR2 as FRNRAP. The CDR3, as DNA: TGTGCTAGTGGTTTGGTACTAGGAGCGGGAGCAGGTGAGCAGTTCTTC. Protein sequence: CASGLVLGAGAGEQFF.

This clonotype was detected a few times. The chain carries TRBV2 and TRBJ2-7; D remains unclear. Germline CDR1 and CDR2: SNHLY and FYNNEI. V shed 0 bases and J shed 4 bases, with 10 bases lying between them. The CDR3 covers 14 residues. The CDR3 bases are TGTGCCAGCAGTGAAGCGAGAATTTCGTACGAGCAGTACTTC. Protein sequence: CASSEARISYEQYF.

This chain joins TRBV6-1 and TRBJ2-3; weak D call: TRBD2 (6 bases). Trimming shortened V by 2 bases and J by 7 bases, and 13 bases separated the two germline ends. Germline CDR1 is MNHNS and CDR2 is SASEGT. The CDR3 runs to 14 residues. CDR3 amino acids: CASSEMTGVHTQYF. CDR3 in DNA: TGTGCCAGCAGTGAAATGACGGGGGTTCATACGCAGTATTTT.

The CDR3 coding sequence is TGTGCCAGCAGCACCGGGACTAGCGGTAATGAAAAACTGTTTTTT. Translating gives CASSTGTSGNEKLFF. The rearrangement links TRBV28 to TRBJ1-4, with D perhaps TRBD1 (5 bases). The CDR3 runs 15 residues. V was pared by 6 bases and J by 4 bases, with 15 bases between. The germline V gene has CDR1 MDHEN and CDR2 SYDVKM.

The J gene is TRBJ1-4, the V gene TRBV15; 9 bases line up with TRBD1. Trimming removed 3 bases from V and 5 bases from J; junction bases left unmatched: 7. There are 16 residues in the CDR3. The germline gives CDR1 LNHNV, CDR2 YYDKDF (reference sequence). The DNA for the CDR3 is TGTGCCACCAGCAGGGGGGACAGGGAAGACAATGAAAAACTGTTTTTT. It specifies CATSRGDREDNEKLFF.

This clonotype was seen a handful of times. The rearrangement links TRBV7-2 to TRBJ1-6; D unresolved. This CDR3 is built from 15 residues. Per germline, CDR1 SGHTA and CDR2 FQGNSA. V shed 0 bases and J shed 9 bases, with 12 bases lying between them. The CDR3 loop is CASSLAQKGSSPLHF. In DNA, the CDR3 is TGTGCCAGCAGCTTAGCACAGAAAGGAAGTTCACCCCTCCACTTT.

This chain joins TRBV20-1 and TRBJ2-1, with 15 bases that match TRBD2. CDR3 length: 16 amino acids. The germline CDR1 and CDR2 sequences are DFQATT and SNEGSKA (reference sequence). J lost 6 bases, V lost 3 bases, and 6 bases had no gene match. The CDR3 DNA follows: TGCAGTGCTAGTTGGGGACTAGCGGGGGGACGCAATGAGCAGTTCTTC. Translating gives CSASWGLAGGRNEQFF.

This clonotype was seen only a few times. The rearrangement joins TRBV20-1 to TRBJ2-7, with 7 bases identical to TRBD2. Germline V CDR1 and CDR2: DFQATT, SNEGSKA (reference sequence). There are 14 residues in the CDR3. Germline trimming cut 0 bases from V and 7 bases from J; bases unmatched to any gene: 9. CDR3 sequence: CSARDPGTIEEQYF. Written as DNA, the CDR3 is TGCAGTGCTAGAGATCCGGGGACTATTGAGGAGCAGTACTTC.

In DNA, the CDR3 is TGTGCCACCAGCAGCTCCAGGGTGGGTGAAAAACTGTTTTTT. Its protein product is CATSSSRVGEKLFF. The chain uses TRBV15 and TRBJ1-4; D possibly corresponds to TRBD1 (5 bases). The CDR3 totals 14 residues. CDR1 and CDR2 from the germline V gene are LNHNV and YYDKDF (reference sequence). The V end was cut by 3 bases, the J end by 7 bases, with 12 bases between. Drawing the rest from reference TRBV15 and TRBJ1-4, the complete variable domain is DAMVIQNPRYQVTQFGKPVTLSCSQTLNHNVMYWYQQKSSQAPKLLFHYYDKDFNNEADTPDNFQSRRPNTSFCFLDIRSPGLGDTAMYLCATSSSRVGEKLFFGSGTQLSVL.

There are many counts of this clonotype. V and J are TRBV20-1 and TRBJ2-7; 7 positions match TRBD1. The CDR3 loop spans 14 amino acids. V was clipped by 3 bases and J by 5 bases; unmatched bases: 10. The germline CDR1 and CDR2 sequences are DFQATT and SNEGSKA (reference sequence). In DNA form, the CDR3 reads TGCAGTGCTAGTAGTGGTGGACAGGAGGACGAGCAGTACTTC. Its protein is CSASSGGQEDEQYF.

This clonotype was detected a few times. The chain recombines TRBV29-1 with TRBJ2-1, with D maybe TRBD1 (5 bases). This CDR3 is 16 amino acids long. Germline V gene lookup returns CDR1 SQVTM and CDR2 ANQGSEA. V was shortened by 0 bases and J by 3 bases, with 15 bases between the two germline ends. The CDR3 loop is CSVEDLATVDYNEQFF. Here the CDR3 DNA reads TGCAGCGTTGAAGATCTTGCGACAGTCGACTACAATGAGCAGTTCTTC.

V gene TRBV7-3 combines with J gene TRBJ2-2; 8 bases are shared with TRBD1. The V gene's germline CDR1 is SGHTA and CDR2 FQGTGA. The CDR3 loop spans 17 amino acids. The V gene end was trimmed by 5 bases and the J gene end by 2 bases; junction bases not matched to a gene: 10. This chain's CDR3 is CASSPAARGRNTGELFF. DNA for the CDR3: TGTGCCAGCAGCCCCGCGGCCAGGGGGCGAAACACCGGGGAGCTGTTTTTT.

CDR3 sequence (DNA): TGTGCCTGGAGTGTAGCCAAGAACACTGAAGCTTTCTTT. Amino acid sequence: CAWSVAKNTEAFF. J is TRBJ1-1 and V is TRBV30, with unresolved D. CDR1 and CDR2 from the germline V gene are GTSNPN and SVGIG (reference sequence). The length of the CDR3 is 13 residues. V dropped 0 bases and J dropped 1 base, with 6 bases sitting between them. Filled out from reference TRBV30 and TRBJ1-1, the complete variable domain reads SQTIHQWPATLVQPVGSPLSLECTVEGTSNPNLYWYRQAAGRGLQLLFYSVGIGQISSEVPQNLSASRPQDRQFILSSKKLLLSDSGFYLCAWSVAKNTEAFFGQGTRLTVV.

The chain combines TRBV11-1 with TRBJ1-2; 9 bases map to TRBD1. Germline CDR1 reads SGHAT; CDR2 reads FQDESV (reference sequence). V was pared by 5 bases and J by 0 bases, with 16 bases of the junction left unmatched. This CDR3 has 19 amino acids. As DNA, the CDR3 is TGTGCCAGCAGCCAGTTTATCGGGACAGGGCCTCGTACTAACTATGGCTACACCTTC. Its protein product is CASSQFIGTGPRTNYGYTF.

CDR3 region: CASSSLTGAGEQYF. As DNA, the CDR3 is TGCGCCAGCAGCTCCCTAACCGGGGCCGGCGAGCAGTACTTC. This chain connects TRBV5-1 to TRBJ2-7; TRBD1 or TRBD2 may be the D gene (5 bases each). Germline-derived CDR1 and CDR2 are SGHRS and YFSETQ. This CDR3 region has 14 residues. V dropped 3 bases and J dropped 6 bases, with 16 bases sitting between them. The variable domain in full, completed from reference TRBV5-1 and TRBJ2-7, reads KAGVTQTPRYLIKTRGQQVTLSCSPISGHRSVSWYQQTPGQGLQFLFEYFSETQRNKGNFPGRFSGRQFSNSRSEMNVSTLELGDSALYLCASSSLTGAGEQYFGPGTRLTVT.

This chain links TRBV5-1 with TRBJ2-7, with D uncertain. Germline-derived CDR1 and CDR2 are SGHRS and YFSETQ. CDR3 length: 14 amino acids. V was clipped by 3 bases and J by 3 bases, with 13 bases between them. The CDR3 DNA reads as TGCGCCAGCAGCTACACCGGGTCCATCTACGAGCAGTACTTC. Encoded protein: CASSYTGSIYEQYF.